These T cell receptor beta chains were read from a single sample in a study of beta chain features in type 1 diabetes. Sequencing used immunoSEQ multiplex PCR; TCRdb keeps in-frame clones, though not all of them. The table shows 620,000 or so clones, with roughly 15% occurring only once. The material sequenced was naive CD4+ T cells from blood. The origin of the receptors is a man between 18 and 35 years old in good health. CDR3s include the opening cysteine and the closing phenylalanine or tryptophan. A D gene is named only where the DNA matches it firmly. Clone size is stated in some rows and not others, as once, few, many or a class when expanded.

abundance,d_gene,v_gene,j_gene,CDR3nt,CDR3aa
few,TRBD2,TRBV9,TRBJ2-5,TGTGCCAGCAGCGTAGCGGGAGGGGTAGAGACCCAGTACTTC,CASSVAGGVETQYF
-,-,TRBV5-4,TRBJ1-1,TGTGCCAGCAGCGAACCGGGACATATAGGGACTGAAGCTTTCTTT,CASSEPGHIGTEAFF
few,TRBD1,TRBV7-2,TRBJ1-4,TGTGCCAGCAGCCAGGGGGCGGGGTCCCCAAAACTGTTTTTT,CASSQGAGSPKLFF
few,-,TRBV15,TRBJ1-4,TGTGCCACCAGCAGACCGAATGAAAAACTGTTTTTT,CATSRPNEKLFF
-,TRBD1,TRBV6-4,TRBJ1-1,TGTGCCAGCAGCCGGACAGGGTTCACTGAAGCTTTCTTT,CASSRTGFTEAFF
-,-,TRBV19,TRBJ2-1,TGTGCCAGAACCCCCGTCCCGTTCTTC,CARTPVPFF
few,-,TRBV4-2,TRBJ2-7,TGTGCCAGCAGCCAAGATATCCCCAGCTCCTACGAGCAGTACTTC,CASSQDIPSSYEQYF
-,-,TRBV18,TRBJ1-4,TGTGCCAGCTCACCCTTAGACACCGAAAAACTGTTTTTT,CASSPLDTEKLFF
-,TRBD1,TRBV7-9,TRBJ1-1,TGTGCCAGCAGCGCTAGGGACAGGGAGGGGTCTTTCTTT,CASSARDREGSFF
many,-,TRBV23-1,TRBJ2-5,TGCGCCAGCAGTCACAACGGACAGGGAGGGGAGACCCAGTACTTC,CASSHNGQGGETQYF